This T cell receptor (beta chain) originates from a study of blood T cell repertoires in COVID-19 (dated by TCRdb to 2018 to 2020). As for the study more broadly: Samples from collaborators originated in the United States, Italy and Spain and spanned both the acute and convalescent phases of COVID-19. The material from the prospective study consisted of cDNA or gDNA derived from T cells, B-cell-depleted T cells, or PBMCs. The dataset comprised deeply sampled blood TCRbeta repertoires from subjects exposed to, actively infected with, or recovered from COVID-19. The repertoires were released in a freely available public database meant as a resource for research on the immune response to SARS-CoV-2. Samples came from the ongoing ImmuneRACE study (first 160 participants) plus 1,254 subjects from 6 global collaborators. Sample metadata almost always included a de-identified subject ID, COVID-19 status, age in years and sex. Where available, HLA class I and class II types were obtained from metadata supplied by the sample provider rather than from assay-based typing. Results the study describes overall, beyond this receptor: The amount of clinical and demographic metadata varied by source and participant and was provided uncurated.

Collaborating institutions collected whole blood in K2EDTA tubes following their own protocols. Collaborator samples were shipped for TCRbeta analysis as frozen whole blood, isolated PBMCs, or DNA extracted from either sample type. TCRbeta CDR3 regions were amplified from genomic DNA by means of the immunoSEQ Assay, a bias-controlled multiplex PCR. The study's processing was this. The number of nucleated cells in each sample was estimated from the amplification of reference gene primers within the assay. To quantify the absolute abundance of each unique TCRbeta CDR3 rearrangement, sequence reads were collapsed and filtered. Productive Simpson clonality was computed per sample as the square root of Simpson's diversity index over productive rearrangements. The source is immuneACCESS, and TCRdb retained only in-frame sequences with V and J called. Part of the clones is not carried over; for the studies checked, unresolved V genes explain less than half of this, and the remainder is unexplained. D and trimming come from the DNA, and the V and J calls and clone size come from that table. The table for this sample lists about 270,000 clones; more than 70% of them were counted only once. The top ten clonotypes cover around 2.5% of the sample.

With respect to this clone: Its binding antigen is unknown. No base quality values were provided; no much bigger clone lies one nucleotide off.

The V and J ends are trimmed by 0 bases and 8 bases, leaving 13 bases between them. The CDR3 holds 14 amino acids from the cysteine to the phenylalanine. The DNA shown is the 42-base CDR3, in frame from base 1. The germline V gene (reference sequence) sets CDR1 to LNHDA and CDR2 to SQIVND. Sequencing was carried out using peripheral blood. The rearranged segments are TRBV19 and TRBJ1-1, with no confidently assigned D gene. This sequence originates from a woman in her 50s with acute or convalescent COVID-19. The CDR3 protein sequence reads: CASSIDPIIQEAFF. The DNA reads as follows: TGTGCCAGTAGTATAGACCCAATCATTCAGGAAGCTTTCTTT.